What follows is one T cell receptor beta chain and its context. In the source study's methods: Cell counts per sample came from amplifying reference gene primers. The repertoire was sequenced with immunoSEQ multiplex PCR; TCRdb's copy has only in-frame clones and lacks some. Clone size and the V and J calls come from that table; the DNA yielded D and trimming. The table has more than 300,000 clones, around 86% seen once. This sample stems from a study of blood T cell repertoires in COVID-19. About the study: Some COVID-19 samples were acute and others convalescent; all came from the United States, Italy and Spain. T cells, B-cell-depleted T cells, or PBMCs provided the cDNA or gDNA that served as material.

Germline V gene sequence: CDR1 SGHRS, CDR2 YFSETQ. This CDR3 spans 14 amino acids. The J segment lost 2 bases and the V segment lost 0 bases, leaving 2 bases of the junction unmatched. In Seattle, patients joined the study during active infection and were tracked longitudinally. The receptor was isolated from a woman aged 50 to 60 with COVID-19, enrolled during active disease. The sequencing sample was made of peripheral blood. V is TRBV5-1 and J is TRBJ2-7; 7 nucleotides match TRBD2. CDR3 sequence: CASSLVAGAYEQYF. The CDR3 coding sequence is TGCGCCAGCAGCTTGGTGGCGGGGGCCTACGAGCAGTACTTC. Drawing the rest from reference TRBV5-1 and TRBJ2-7, the complete variable domain is KAGVTQTPRYLIKTRGQQVTLSCSPISGHRSVSWYQQTPGQGLQFLFEYFSETQRNKGNFPGRFSGRQFSNSRSEMNVSTLELGDSALYLCASSLVAGAYEQYFGPGTRLTVT.